The rows below give T cell receptor beta chains drawn from one sample of a study of early T cells in non-severe SARS-CoV-2 infection. TCRdb ran MiXCR on the 5' RACE reads and lists one entry per CDR3 protein. The table records 75,000 to 100,000 distinct CDR3 sequences, 16% of them present only once. Material for sequencing was whole blood. The receptors here all came from an adult who was a healthcare worker with PCR-confirmed SARS-CoV-2 infection or an uninfected control (not recorded which). The CDR3 runs from the conserved cysteine through the conserved F or W. The D gene is left open where the match is weak. The size of a clone is reported for some rows only, either as once, few or many, or as a class for expanded clones.

v_call	clone_size	cdr3_length	j_call	d_call	cdr3_nt	cdr3_aa
TRBV28	few	14	TRBJ1-1	TRBD1	TGTGCCAGCAGTTTACCCGGGACAGCCCCAGAAGCTTTCTTT	CASSLPGTAPEAFF
TRBV28	many	15	TRBJ1-1	NA	TGTGCCAGCAGCAACCTAGGGTCCCTATCCACTGAAGCTTTCTTT	CASSNLGSLSTEAFF
TRBV20-1	NA	15	TRBJ2-1	TRBD2	TGCAGTGCTACCATCGCCCAGCGGGACTACAATGAGCAGTTCTTC	CSATIAQRDYNEQFF
TRBV12-3/TRBV12-4	few	16	TRBJ1-1	NA	TGTGCCAGCAGTTTATCAGGAAGGGTATTGAACACTGAAGCTTTCTTT	CASSLSGRVLNTEAFF
TRBV7-2	few	11	TRBJ2-7	NA	TGTGCCAGCAGCTTCAGTACCGAGCAGTACTTC	CASSFSTEQYF
TRBV7-2	many	15	TRBJ1-6	NA	TGTGCCAGCGCCTCCATGGCAGGAGGGACTTCACCCCTCCACTTT	CASASMAGGTSPLHF
TRBV25-1	NA	14	TRBJ1-4	NA	TGTGCCAGCACCCTGAGAGGGGGGGATGAAAAACTGTTTTTT	CASTLRGGDEKLFF
TRBV28	many	13	TRBJ2-3	TRBD2	TGTGCCAGCAGTTCGGGGGGGGCAGATACGCAGTATTTT	CASSSGGADTQYF
TRBV29-1	many	13	TRBJ2-7	NA	TGCAGCGTTGAAGAGGGACACCTGATGGAGCAGTACTTC	CSVEEGHLMEQYF
TRBV29-1	few	14	TRBJ2-1	NA	TGCAGCGTTAAGGGGGGAATCGGAGTCAATGAGCAGTTCTTC	CSVKGGIGVNEQFF
TRBV28	many	16	TRBJ2-3	TRBD2	TGTGCCAGCAGTTTTTGGGGTAGCGGGGCCACAGATACGCAGTATTTT	CASSFWGSGATDTQYF
TRBV7-6	few	13	TRBJ2-7	NA	TGTGCCAGCAGCTTAGCGTTGGGGGACGAGCAGTACTTC	CASSLALGDEQYF
TRBV28	many	15	TRBJ1-5	NA	TGTGCCAGCAGACTTCTCCCTGGGAGCAATCAGCCCCAGCATTTT	CASRLLPGSNQPQHF
TRBV20-1	few	14	TRBJ2-7	TRBD2	TGCAGTGCAACCCCCAGCGGGGCCAACTACGAGCAGTACTTC	CSATPSGANYEQYF
TRBV5-1	few	13	TRBJ1-2	NA	TGCGCCAGCAGCTCCGGGAGAAGCTATGGCTACACCTTC	CASSSGRSYGYTF
TRBV29-1	NA	11	TRBJ2-1	NA	TGCAGCGTTGAAGATGGCAGTGAGCAGTTCTTC	CSVEDGSEQFF
TRBV20-1	NA	13	TRBJ1-2	NA	TGCAGTGCGGACGGGAGGCCTAACTATGGCTACACCTTC	CSADGRPNYGYTF
TRBV29-1	many	12	TRBJ2-5	TRBD2	TGCAGCGTTACTAGCGGACAAGAGACCCAGTACTTC	CSVTSGQETQYF
TRBV5-1	few	15	TRBJ2-1	NA	TGCGCCAGTCAAACGGACGGGAGATTATACAATGAGCAGTTCTTC	CASQTDGRLYNEQFF
TRBV2	NA	17	TRBJ2-3	TRBD2	TGTGCCAGCGGTCGGGTAGCGGGAGGGAACTACACAGATACGCAGTATTTT	CASGRVAGGNYTDTQYF
TRBV5-1	NA	18	TRBJ2-3	TRBD2	TGCGCCAGCAGCCCGGCTAGCGGGGGGGATTGGAGCACAGATACGCAGTATTTT	CASSPASGGDWSTDTQYF
TRBV5-5	NA	15	TRBJ2-7	TRBD2	TGTGCCAGCAGTCCTCTAGCGGGAGGAGGGCGCGAGCAGTACTTC	CASSPLAGGGREQYF
TRBV9	NA	16	TRBJ2-5	TRBD2	TGTGCCAGCAGCGACAACCCTAGCGGGGGAGAAGAGACCCAGTACTTC	CASSDNPSGGEETQYF
TRBV20-1	few	15	TRBJ2-3	TRBD2	TGCAGTGCTGCTGACCCGGGACTAGGCACAGATACGCAGTATTTT	CSAADPGLGTDTQYF
TRBV11-2	few	15	TRBJ2-1	TRBD2	TGTGCCAGCAGCTCTAGCGGGAGTGGAGTCAATGAGCAGTTCTTC	CASSSSGSGVNEQFF
TRBV30	few	13	TRBJ1-5	NA	TGTGCCTGGAGTGTACAAGGAAATCAGCCCCAGCATTTT	CAWSVQGNQPQHF
TRBV7-9	NA	14	TRBJ2-1	NA	TGTGCCAGCAGCCCCTACATTCTCTACAATGAGCAGTTCTTC	CASSPYILYNEQFF
TRBV27	few	16	TRBJ2-1	TRBD2	TGTGCCAGCAGTTTATCGTCAGCGGGAGCGTGGAATGAGCAGTTCTTC	CASSLSSAGAWNEQFF
TRBV7-2	few	14	TRBJ1-3	NA	TGTGCCAGCAGCTTAAGGATCTCTGAAAACACCATATATTTT	CASSLRISENTIYF
TRBV2	many	14	TRBJ2-1	TRBD1	TGTGCCAGCCTAGACAGGGGGCCGAACAATGAGCAGTTCTTC	CASLDRGPNNEQFF
TRBV5-6	few	16	TRBJ2-7	TRBD1	TGTGCCAGCAGCTTAGGATTGGGACAGGATTACTACGAGCAGTACTTC	CASSLGLGQDYYEQYF
TRBV28	NA	11	TRBJ2-5	NA	TGTGCCAGCAGTTTCGCCGGGACCCAGTACTTC	CASSFAGTQYF
TRBV28	NA	16	TRBJ1-1	TRBD1	TGTGCCGTCACCCGACCCGGGACAGGAGAGAACACTGAAGCTTTCTTT	CAVTRPGTGENTEAFF
TRBV10-1	NA	16	TRBJ1-1	TRBD1	TGCGCCAGCAGTGAGGGGTTAGGAGGGGGCCGCACTGAAGCTTTCTTT	CASSEGLGGGRTEAFF
TRBV2	NA	16	TRBJ2-1	NA	TGTGCCAGCAGTGACGACTTCCCAGGGGTATACAATGAGCAGTTCTTC	CASSDDFPGVYNEQFF
TRBV7-9	NA	13	TRBJ2-7	NA	TGTGCCAGCAGCTATGGGGACGGACCCGAGCAGTACTTC	CASSYGDGPEQYF
TRBV4-3	NA	16	TRBJ2-7	NA	TGCGCCAGCAGCCAAGATCATGGCGGGATGACCTACGAGCAGTACTTC	CASSQDHGGMTYEQYF
TRBV20-1	few	15	TRBJ1-1	TRBD1	TGCAGCGCGAAATTTACAGGGGTTTTTGACACTGAAGCTTTCTTT	CSAKFTGVFDTEAFF
TRBV20-1	few	14	TRBJ2-7	NA	TGCAGTGCCCCCGACGAAAAAAACTCCTACGAGCAGTACTTC	CSAPDEKNSYEQYF
TRBV12-3/TRBV12-4	NA	17	TRBJ1-1	TRBD1	TGTGCCAGCAGTCCAGGGACAGGGTCCGTCATGAACACTGAAGCTTTCTTT	CASSPGTGSVMNTEAFF
TRBV25-1	NA	16	TRBJ2-5	NA	TGTGCCAGCAGTGAATATAGGGGACACCTACAAGAGACCCAGTACTTC	CASSEYRGHLQETQYF
TRBV15	NA	16	TRBJ2-3	NA	TGTGCCACCAGCCCGGGACTTTCCTCTAGCACAGATACGCAGTATTTT	CATSPGLSSSTDTQYF
TRBV11-2	NA	11	TRBJ2-7	NA	TGTGCCAGCAGCCAGTTCGGGGAGCAGTACTTC	CASSQFGEQYF
TRBV5-6	NA	16	TRBJ1-1	NA	TGTGCCAGCAGCCTAGGAAGGGAGGCCACGAACACTGAAGCTTTCTTT	CASSLGREATNTEAFF
TRBV6-2/TRBV6-3	many	15	TRBJ2-2	NA	TGTGCCAGCACTTTGGGCATAGGCCTGACCGGGGAGCTGTTTTTT	CASTLGIGLTGELFF